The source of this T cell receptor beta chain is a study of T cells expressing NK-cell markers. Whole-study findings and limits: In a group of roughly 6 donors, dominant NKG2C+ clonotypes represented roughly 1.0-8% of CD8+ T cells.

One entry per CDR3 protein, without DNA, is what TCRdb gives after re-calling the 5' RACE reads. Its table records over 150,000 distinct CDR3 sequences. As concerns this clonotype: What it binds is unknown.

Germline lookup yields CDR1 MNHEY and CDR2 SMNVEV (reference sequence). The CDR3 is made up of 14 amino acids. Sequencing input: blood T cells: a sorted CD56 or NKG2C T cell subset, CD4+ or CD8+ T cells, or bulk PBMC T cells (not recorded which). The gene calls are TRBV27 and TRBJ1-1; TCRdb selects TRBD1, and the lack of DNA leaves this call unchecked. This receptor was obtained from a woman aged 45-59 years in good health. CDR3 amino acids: CASSLLGGHTEAFF.